The entry below gives a single T cell receptor (beta chain) sequence along with its context. This clonotype was counted many times. Its antigen specificity is not known. Per-base quality was not reported, and no clone a single base away is much larger than it. The germline V gene encodes CDR1 MNHNS and CDR2 SASEGT. Trimming at the junction amounts to 7 bases on V and 6 bases on J, and the germline ends lie 18 bases apart. The CDR3 numbers 14 residues from cysteine through phenylalanine. Only CDR3 DNA is held: 42 bases, read in frame from base 1. In light of the paper, this sample's time point label describes: newly diagnosed GD, antithyroid drugs for less than 3 months. For both TCR sequencing and RNA sequencing, RNA was extracted from PBMCs using TRIzol. The diagnosis of Graves' disease followed American Thyroid Association guidelines. Patients for the study were recruited at an endocrinology department in Xi'an, China. Each patient gave approximately 9 milliliters of peripheral blood, collected in an EDTA anticoagulant tube. Ficoll Paque Plus density gradient separation was used to isolate PBMCs, and no further T cell sorting was performed. An Agilent 2100 Bioanalyzer and agarose gel were used to check RNA quality, and a NanoDrop 2000 was used to measure RNA concentration.

This record belongs to a study of regulatory T cells in long-lasting Graves disease (TCRdb year 2021). Notes on the research overall: Antithyroid drugs had been taken for less than 3 months by newly diagnosed Graves' disease patients. A total of about 35 samples underwent TCR sequencing, from some 13 patients with persistent Graves' disease and 20 or so patients with newly diagnosed Graves' disease. The study was conducted in China and was registered as a clinical trial. Patients with persistent Graves' disease were compared with patients with newly diagnosed Graves' disease using TCR sequencing and RNA sequencing of peripheral blood. Study-wide conclusions, independent of this receptor: Only peripheral blood was studied, because thyroid tissue, the primary lesion, was inaccessible. The small sample size was acknowledged by the authors as a limitation that may reduce accuracy. Sequencing and analysis were restricted to the TCR beta chain. A larger number of public clonotypes was shared among persistent patients (approximately 2,500) than among newly diagnosed patients (roughly 980). Persistent Graves' disease patients showed lower TCR Shannon entropy and fewer highly expanded clones than newly diagnosed patients, suggesting clonal expansion. Persistent disease showed preferential use of TRBV28, TRBJ1-2 and TRBJ2-5, whereas newly diagnosed disease favored TRBV20-1 and TRBJ2-1.

The library was prepared using multiplex PCR. TCRdb shows the sequencer as Illumina HiSeq 4000. iRepertoire HTBI primers and Arm-PCR amplification of CDR3 regions were used to construct TCR beta libraries. Before sequencing, the PCR products underwent gel purification. The published analysis was carried out like this. A total of some 60 TRBV and about 13 TRBJ segments were identified across samples and were used for gene usage analysis of CDR3 amino acid clonotypes. Filtered high-quality paired reads were merged into contigs using COPE and FqMerger. Contigs were aligned with BLAST to IMGT TRBV, TRBD and TRBJ reference genes, and CDR3 was defined per IMGT. Any clonotype with a frequency above 0.1% was classified as a highly expanded clone. Shannon entropy was used to measure repertoire diversity, and the Gini coefficient was used to measure V-J evenness. Public clonotypes were defined as clonotypes shared by more than one individual. TCRdb reprocessing: public reads trimmed at Q25 with fastp, clones called with MiXCR, in-frame beta chains kept. Identical CDR3 proteins give one entry, which carries the most common genes and DNA. TCRdb's processing, not the authors', yielded these V and J calls. For this sample there are roughly 220,000 distinct CDR3 sequences; about 18% appear just once. The ten most abundant clones make up approximately 20% of the sample.

The chain uses TRBV6-1 and TRBJ1-1; tentative D gene TRBD1, with 5 bases matching. Here the sequenced sample was peripheral blood mononuclear cells (PBMCs), taken at new diagnosis, from a patient treated with antithyroid drugs. The origin of this receptor is a female donor with Graves disease. The CDR3 protein sequence reads: CASTLRAGSAEAFF. The DNA sequence follows: TGTGCCAGCACTTTACGGGCAGGGTCCGCTGAAGCTTTCTTT.